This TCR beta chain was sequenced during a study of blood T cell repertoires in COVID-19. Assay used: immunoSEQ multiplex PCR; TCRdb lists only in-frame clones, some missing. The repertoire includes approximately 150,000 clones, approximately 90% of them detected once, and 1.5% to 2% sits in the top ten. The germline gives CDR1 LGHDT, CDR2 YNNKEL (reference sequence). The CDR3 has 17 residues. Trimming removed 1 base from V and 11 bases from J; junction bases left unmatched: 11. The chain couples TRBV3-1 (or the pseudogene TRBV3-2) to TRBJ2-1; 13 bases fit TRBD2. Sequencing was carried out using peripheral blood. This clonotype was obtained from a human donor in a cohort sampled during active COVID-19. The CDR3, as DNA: TGTGCCAGCAGCCAAGGGGGGACTAGCGGGATCTATTCAAAGCAGTTCTTC. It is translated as CASSQGGTSGIYSKQFF.